This TCR beta chain was recorded in a study of tumor and adjacent non-tumor tissue in lung cancer. TCRbeta libraries were built with three rounds of nested PCR, modified from ARM-PCR. TCRdb redid the calling of the multiplex PCR reads with MiXCR, one entry per CDR3 protein. The top ten hold approximately 51% of the sample, which has 70,000 to 90,000 distinct CDR3 sequences, around 80% seen once. The CDR3 spans 12 residues. CDR1 and CDR2 from the germline V gene are SGHNT and YENEEA. This sample's RNA came from whole unsorted tissue. This non-tumor lung sample came from over 3 cm beyond the tumor edge. Details on this clonotype: One end of the junction varies from germline; a read error may be responsible.

This TCR was sampled from a man in his fifties or sixties with non-small cell lung cancer. The genes are TRBV11-3 and TRBJ2-7, with D hard to call. Sequencing input: distant non-tumor lung tissue. The CDR3 nucleotides read TGTGCCAGCACCTTGGGCATCTACGAGCAGTGCTTC. Its protein product is CASTLGIYEQCF. The whole variable domain, filled in from reference TRBV11-3 and TRBJ2-7, reads EAGVVQSPRYKIIEKKQPVAFWCNPISGHNTLYWYLQNLGQGPELLIRYENEEAVDDSQLPKDRFSAERLKGVDSTLKIQPAELGDSAVYLCASTLGIYEQCFGPGTRLTVT.